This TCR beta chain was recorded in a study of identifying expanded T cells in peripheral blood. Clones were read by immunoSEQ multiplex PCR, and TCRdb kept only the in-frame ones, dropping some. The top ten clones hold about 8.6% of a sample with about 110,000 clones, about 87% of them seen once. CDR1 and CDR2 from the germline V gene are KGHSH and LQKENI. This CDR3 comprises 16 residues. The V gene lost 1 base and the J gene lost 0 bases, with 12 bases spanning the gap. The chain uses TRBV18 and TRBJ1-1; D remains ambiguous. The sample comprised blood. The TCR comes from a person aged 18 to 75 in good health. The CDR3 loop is CASSPRADAMNTEAFF. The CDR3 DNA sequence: TGTGCCAGCTCACCACGGGCCGATGCAATGAACACTGAAGCTTTCTTT.